The text below deals with one TCR beta chain. Its antigen is unidentified. The data originate from a study of shared clonotypes between healthy human individuals. Study information: A couple of women and a few men aged 18 to 49 served as donors. Points from the study as a whole: Researchers found naive subsets generally carried larger estimated richness than memory subsets. Rarefaction indicated that sorted-subset sequencing remained incomplete although depth was large.

This table comes from immunoSEQ multiplex PCR, and its TCRdb copy is limited to in-frame clones, with some not included. The data contain around 2,000,000 clones, 90% to 95% of them singletons. Positively selected for CCR7, the CD45RO-negative cells used as naive CD8 cells excluded terminally differentiated effector memory CD45RA+ cells. The CDR3 length is 14 residues. The germline V and J ends were trimmed by 1 base and 4 bases, with 10 bases remaining between them. CDR1 and CDR2 from the germline V gene are LNHNV and YYDKDF (reference sequence). The chain joins TRBV15 to TRBJ1-2, with D possibly TRBD1 on 5 matching bases. The sequence was obtained from a man between 18 and 35 years old in good health. Some clones in this sample may be carry-over from other donors' samples. The sequenced sample consisted of naive CD8+ T cells from PBMCs. The CDR3 spells CATSRARDLYGYTF. CDR3 DNA: TGTGCCACCAGCAGAGCCCGGGACCTCTATGGCTACACCTTC. Based on the CDR3 plus reference TRBV15 and TRBJ1-2, the full variable domain is DAMVIQNPRYQVTQFGKPVTLSCSQTLNHNVMYWYQQKSSQAPKLLFHYYDKDFNNEADTPDNFQSRRPNTSFCFLDIRSPGLGDTAMYLCATSRARDLYGYTFGSGTRLTVV.